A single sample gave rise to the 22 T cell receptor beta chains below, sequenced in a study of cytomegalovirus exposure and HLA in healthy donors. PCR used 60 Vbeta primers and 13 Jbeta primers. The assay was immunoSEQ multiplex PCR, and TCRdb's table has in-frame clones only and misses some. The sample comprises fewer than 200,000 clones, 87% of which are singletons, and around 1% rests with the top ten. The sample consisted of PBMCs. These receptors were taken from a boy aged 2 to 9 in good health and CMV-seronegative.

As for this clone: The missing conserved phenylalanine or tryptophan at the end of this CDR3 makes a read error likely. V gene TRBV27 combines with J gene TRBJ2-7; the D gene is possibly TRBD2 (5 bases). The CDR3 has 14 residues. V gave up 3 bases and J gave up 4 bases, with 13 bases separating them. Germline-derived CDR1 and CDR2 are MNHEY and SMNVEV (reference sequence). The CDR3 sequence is CASSFDPGGYEQYL. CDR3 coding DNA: TGTGCCAGCAGTTTCGATCCGGGCGGGTACGAGCAGTACCTC.

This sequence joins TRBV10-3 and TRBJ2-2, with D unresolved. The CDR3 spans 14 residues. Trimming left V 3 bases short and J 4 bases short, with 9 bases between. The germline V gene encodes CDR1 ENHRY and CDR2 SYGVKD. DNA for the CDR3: TGTGCCATCAGTGATGGGCAGTTCACCGGGGAGCTGTTTTTT. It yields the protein CAISDGQFTGELFF.

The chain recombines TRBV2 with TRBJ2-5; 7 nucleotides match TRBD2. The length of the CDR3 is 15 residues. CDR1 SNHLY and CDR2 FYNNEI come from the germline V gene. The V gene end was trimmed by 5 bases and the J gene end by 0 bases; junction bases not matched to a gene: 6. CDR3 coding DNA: TGTGCCAGCAGTACAGCGGGACTGTACCAAGAGACCCAGTACTTC. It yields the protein CASSTAGLYQETQYF.

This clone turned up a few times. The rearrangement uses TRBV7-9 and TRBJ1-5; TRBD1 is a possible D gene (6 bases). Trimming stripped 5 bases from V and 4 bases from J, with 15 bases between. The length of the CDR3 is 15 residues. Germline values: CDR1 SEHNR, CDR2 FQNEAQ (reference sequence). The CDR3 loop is CASSLDTGKNQPQHF. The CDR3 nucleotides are TGTGCCAGCAGCCTTGATACAGGGAAGAATCAGCCCCAGCATTTT.

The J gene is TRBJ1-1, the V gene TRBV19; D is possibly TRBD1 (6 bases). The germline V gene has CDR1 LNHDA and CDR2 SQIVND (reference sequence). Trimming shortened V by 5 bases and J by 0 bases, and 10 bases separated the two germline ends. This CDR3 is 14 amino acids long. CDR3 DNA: TGTGCCAGTAGTCGACAGGCTGTGAACACTGAAGCTTTCTTT. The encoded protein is CASSRQAVNTEAFF.

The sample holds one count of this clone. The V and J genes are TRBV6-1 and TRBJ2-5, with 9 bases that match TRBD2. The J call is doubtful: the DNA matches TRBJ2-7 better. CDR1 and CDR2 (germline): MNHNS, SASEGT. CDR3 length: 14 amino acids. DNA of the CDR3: TGTGCCAGCAAGGGGGCTAGCGGGGTTTACGAGCAGTACTTC. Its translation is CASKGASGVYEQYF.

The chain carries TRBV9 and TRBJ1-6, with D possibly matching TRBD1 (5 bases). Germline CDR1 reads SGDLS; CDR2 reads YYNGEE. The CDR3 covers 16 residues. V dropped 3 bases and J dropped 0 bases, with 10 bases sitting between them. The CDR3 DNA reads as TGTGCCAGCAGCGACAGGACGAGCTCCTATAATTCACCCCTCCACTTT. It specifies CASSDRTSSYNSPLHF.

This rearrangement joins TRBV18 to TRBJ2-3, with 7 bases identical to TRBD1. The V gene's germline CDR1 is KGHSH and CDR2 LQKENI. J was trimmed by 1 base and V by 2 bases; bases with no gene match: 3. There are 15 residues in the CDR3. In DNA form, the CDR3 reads TGTGCCAGCTCACCAGACAGGGATGGCACAGATACGCAGTATTTT. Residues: CASSPDRDGTDTQYF.

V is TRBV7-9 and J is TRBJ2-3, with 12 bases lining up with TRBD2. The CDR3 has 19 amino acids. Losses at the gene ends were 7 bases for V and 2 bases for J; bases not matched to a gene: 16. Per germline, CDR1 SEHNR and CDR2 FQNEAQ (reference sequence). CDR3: CASTTTGLAGKAITDTQYF. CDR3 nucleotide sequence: TGTGCCAGCACAACGACGGGACTAGCGGGCAAAGCAATCACAGATACGCAGTATTTT.

The CDR3 region has the DNA TGTGCCAGCCGGGGGGCCGGGGAGCTGTTTTTT. It codes for CASRGAGELFF. The V call is TRBV2, the J call TRBJ2-2, with TRBD2 matching 7 bases. Germline V gene lookup returns CDR1 SNHLY and CDR2 FYNNEI. The CDR3 is 11 amino acids. With 8 bases clipped from V and 6 bases from J, the junction kept 0 bases outside the gene matches.

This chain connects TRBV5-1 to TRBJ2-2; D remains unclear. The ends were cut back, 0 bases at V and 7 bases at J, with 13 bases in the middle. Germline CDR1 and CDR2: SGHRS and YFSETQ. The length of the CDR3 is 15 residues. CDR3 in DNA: TGCGCCAGCAGCTTGGCCTACGCGGAAGGCGGGGAGCTGTTTTTT. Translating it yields CASSLAYAEGGELFF.

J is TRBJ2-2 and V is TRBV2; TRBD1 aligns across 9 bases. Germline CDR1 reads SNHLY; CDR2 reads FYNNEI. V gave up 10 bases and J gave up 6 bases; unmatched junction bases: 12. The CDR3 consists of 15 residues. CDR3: CAITPQDRGPGELFF. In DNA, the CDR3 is TGTGCCATAACCCCGCAGGACAGGGGCCCCGGGGAGCTGTTTTTT.

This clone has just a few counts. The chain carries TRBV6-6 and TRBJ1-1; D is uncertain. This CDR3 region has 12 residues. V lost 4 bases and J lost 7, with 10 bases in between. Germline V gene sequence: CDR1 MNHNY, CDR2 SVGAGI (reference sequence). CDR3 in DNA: TGTGCCAGCAGTTTCGGCAGCGGTGAAGCTTTCTTT. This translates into CASSFGSGEAFF.

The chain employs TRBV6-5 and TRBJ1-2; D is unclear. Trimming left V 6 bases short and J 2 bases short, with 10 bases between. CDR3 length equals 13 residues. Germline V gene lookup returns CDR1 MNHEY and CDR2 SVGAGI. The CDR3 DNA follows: TGTGCCAGCAGCTTGGAACAGAACTATGGCTACACCTTC. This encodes CASSLEQNYGYTF.

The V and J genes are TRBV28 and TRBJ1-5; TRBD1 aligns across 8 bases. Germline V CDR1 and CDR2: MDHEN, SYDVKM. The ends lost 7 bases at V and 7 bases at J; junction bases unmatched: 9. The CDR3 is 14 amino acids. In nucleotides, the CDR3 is TGTGCCAGCAAATTACAGGGGGGCGGCCAGCCCCAGCATTTT. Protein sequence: CASKLQGGGQPQHF.

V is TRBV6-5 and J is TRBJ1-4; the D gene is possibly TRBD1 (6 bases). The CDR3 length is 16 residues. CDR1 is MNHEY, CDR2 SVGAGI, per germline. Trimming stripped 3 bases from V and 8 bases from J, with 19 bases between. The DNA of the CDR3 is TGTGCCAGCAGTTATGCCCCAGGGGCGCTGGGCGAAAAACTGTTTTTT. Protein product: CASSYAPGALGEKLFF.

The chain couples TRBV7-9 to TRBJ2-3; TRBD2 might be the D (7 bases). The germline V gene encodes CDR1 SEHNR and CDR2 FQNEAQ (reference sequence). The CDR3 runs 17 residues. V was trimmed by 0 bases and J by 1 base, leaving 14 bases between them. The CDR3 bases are TGTGCCAGCAGCTTAGCGGTGGGGGGGCTCGGCACAGATACGCAGTATTTT. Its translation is CASSLAVGGLGTDTQYF.

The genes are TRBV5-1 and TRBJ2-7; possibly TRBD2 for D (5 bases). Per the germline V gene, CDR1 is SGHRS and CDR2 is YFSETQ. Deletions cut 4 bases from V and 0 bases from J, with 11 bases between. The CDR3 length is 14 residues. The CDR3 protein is CASSPSGSSYEQYF. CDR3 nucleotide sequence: TGCGCCAGCAGCCCCAGCGGTAGCTCCTACGAGCAGTACTTC.

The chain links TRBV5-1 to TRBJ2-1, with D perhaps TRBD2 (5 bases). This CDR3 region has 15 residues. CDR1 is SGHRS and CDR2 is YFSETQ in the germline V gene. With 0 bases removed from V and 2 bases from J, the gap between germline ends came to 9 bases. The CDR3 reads CASSLGTGTYNEQFF. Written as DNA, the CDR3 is TGCGCCAGCAGCTTGGGCACGGGAACCTACAATGAGCAGTTCTTC.

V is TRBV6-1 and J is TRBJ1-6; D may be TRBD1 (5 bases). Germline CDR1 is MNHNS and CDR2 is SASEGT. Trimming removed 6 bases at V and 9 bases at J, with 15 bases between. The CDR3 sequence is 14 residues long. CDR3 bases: TGTGCCAGCAGGGGGTGGGGGGAGGGTTCACCCCTCCACTTT. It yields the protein CASRGWGEGSPLHF.

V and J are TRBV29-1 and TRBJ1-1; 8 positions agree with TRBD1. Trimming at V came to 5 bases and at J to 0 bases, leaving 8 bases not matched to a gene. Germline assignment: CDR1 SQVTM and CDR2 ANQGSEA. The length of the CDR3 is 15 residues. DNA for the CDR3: TGCAGCGTTCCTCCCCGACAGGGGATGAACACTGAAGCTTTCTTT. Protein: CSVPPRQGMNTEAFF.

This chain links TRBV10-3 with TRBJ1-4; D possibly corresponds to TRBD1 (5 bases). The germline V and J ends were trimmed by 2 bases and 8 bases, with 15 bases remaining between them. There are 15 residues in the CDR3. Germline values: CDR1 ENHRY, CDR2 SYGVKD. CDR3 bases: TGTGCCATCAGTGAGAGCGGGGGGTCTGGGGAAAAACTGTTTTTT. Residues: CAISESGGSGEKLFF.